A selection of T cell receptor beta chains follows, all from one sample in a study of Ad26.COV2.S vaccination and SARS-CoV-2 variants. The assay was immunoSEQ multiplex PCR, and TCRdb's table has in-frame clones only and misses some. The repertoire holds approximately 400,000 clones, with more than 75% as singletons. Source: peripheral blood, taken in a trial of Ad26.COV2.S vaccine versus placebo. The receptors derive from a person aged 18-65 years who received the Ad26.COV2.S COVID-19 vaccine or a placebo. Each CDR3 is given with its conserved first and last residue. The D gene is left open where the match is weak. Rows may omit the clone size; those that give it use once, few, many or a size class.

V gene	D gene	clone size	J gene	CDR3 length	CDR3 DNA	CDR3 protein
TRBV28	NA	NA	TRBJ2-7	13	TGTGCCAGCAGTTTACGGGACATCTACGAGCAGTACTTC	CASSLRDIYEQYF
TRBV6-6	NA	NA	TRBJ1-5	13	TGTGCCAGCAGTTATAGGGGGAATCAGCCCCAGCATTTT	CASSYRGNQPQHF
TRBV5-1	TRBD1	NA	TRBJ2-2	14	TGCGCCAGCAGCTCGGGACAGGGGACCGGGGAGCTGTTTTTT	CASSSGQGTGELFF
TRBV7-9	TRBD1	NA	TRBJ1-5	15	TGTGCCAGCAGCTCCCAGGGGGCGAGCAATCAGCCCCAGCATTTT	CASSSQGASNQPQHF
TRBV3-1/TRBV3-2	NA	NA	TRBJ2-1	16	TGTGCCAGCAGCCAAGTTAGTGGCGGGAACTACAATGAGCAGTTCTTC	CASSQVSGGNYNEQFF
TRBV5-1	NA	NA	TRBJ2-7	14	TGCGCCAGCCGGCCCAGCGTTCACTCCTACGAGCAGTACTTC	CASRPSVHSYEQYF
TRBV5-5	TRBD1	NA	TRBJ1-6	18	TGTGCCAGCAGACCTACTCAGGGGGTCTGGTCCTATAATTCACCCCTCCACTTT	CASRPTQGVWSYNSPLHF
TRBV6-1	NA	once	TRBJ2-3	16	TGTGCCAGCAGTGAGGGATTGGCCCTGGGCACAGATACGCAGTATTTT	CASSEGLALGTDTQYF
TRBV30	TRBD1	NA	TRBJ1-5	13	TGTGCCTGGAGTCGGCAGGGGGATCAGCCCCAGCATTTT	CAWSRQGDQPQHF
TRBV27	NA	NA	TRBJ1-4	15	TGTGCCAGCAGTTTAGCGACCGGAACTAATGAAAAACTGTTTTTT	CASSLATGTNEKLFF
TRBV12-3/TRBV12-4	NA	NA	TRBJ1-2	12	TGTGCCAGCAGTATGGCGAGCTATGGCTACACCTTC	CASSMASYGYTF
TRBV21-1	NA	NA	TRBJ1-5	19	TGTGCCAGCAGCAAAGTAGTAGCGGACAGGGAACCTAGCAATCAGCCCCAGCATTTT	CASSKVVADREPSNQPQHF
TRBV6-5	NA	few	TRBJ1-2	12	TGTGCCAGCAGGCAGGCTGTAAGTGGCTACACCTTC	CASRQAVSGYTF
TRBV7-9	NA	NA	TRBJ1-2	13	TGTGCCAGCAGCTTAACGTCGGGGGCTCACCCCGTCTTC	CASSLTSGAHPVF
TRBV7-2	TRBD1	NA	TRBJ1-5	15	TGTGCCAGCAGCCCCCGGACAGGGGGCGATCAGCCCCAGCATTTT	CASSPRTGGDQPQHF
TRBV5-8	TRBD1	NA	TRBJ2-5	15	TGTGCCAGCAGCTCGTTATGGACAGGAATAGAGACCCAGTACTTC	CASSSLWTGIETQYF
TRBV24-1	TRBD2	NA	TRBJ2-1	16	TGTGCCACCAGTGATTCTAGCGGGAGGGCCTCAGATGAGCAGTTCTTC	CATSDSSGRASDEQFF
TRBV7-2	NA	NA	TRBJ2-1	12	TGTGCCAGCAGTCTGACTAAAAATGAGCAGTTCTTC	CASSLTKNEQFF
TRBV5-1	TRBD1	NA	TRBJ1-1	15	TGCGCCAGCAGCTTACGGGACAGGGCCTTCACTGAAGCTTTCTTT	CASSLRDRAFTEAFF
TRBV5-1	TRBD1	NA	TRBJ2-5	13	TGCGCCAGCAGCACCGACAGGGTGGAGACCCAGTACTTC	CASSTDRVETQYF
TRBV5-1	NA	NA	TRBJ1-6	14	TGCGCCAGCAGCTTGGCGCAGGAGAGGTCACCCCTCCACTTT	CASSLAQERSPLHF
TRBV5-4	NA	NA	TRBJ2-5	13	TGTGCCAGCAGCTTTAACTACCAAGAGACCCAGTACTTC	CASSFNYQETQYF